Below are 18 T cell receptor beta chains sequenced from a single sample in a study of response to subunit inactivated influenza vaccine. TCRdb used MiXCR to reprocess the RT-PCR reads, holding one entry per CDR3 protein. The table lists some 540,000 distinct CDR3 sequences, approximately 20% of them singletons. The same specimen was also included in a second study, on T cells expressing NK-cell markers. From that second work: cDNA encoding TCR beta was synthesized via 5'RACE template switching incorporating UMIs.

The starting material was CD4+ T cells sorted from PBMCs, obtained 11 to 12 days after vaccination. Source of these receptors: a man aged 50-60 years who received an inactivated influenza vaccine.

The gene calls are TRBV5-1 and TRBJ2-5; TRBD2 is a possible D gene (5 bases). Trimming cost V 0 bases and J 5 bases, with 11 bases left between them. CDR3 length: 14 amino acids. Germline V gives CDR1 SGHRS, CDR2 YFSETQ. The CDR3 reads CASSLAGIAETQYF. The CDR3 DNA reads TGCGCCAGCAGCTTGGCCGGGATAGCCGAGACCCAGTACTTC.

The V call is TRBV6-5, the J call TRBJ1-6, with D hard to call. Deletions cut 0 bases from V and 14 bases from J, with 17 bases between. The CDR3 is made up of 15 amino acids. CDR1 and CDR2 (germline): MNHEY, SVGAGI. The CDR3 loop is CASSYSGGIRVSLHF. The CDR3 DNA reads as TGTGCCAGCAGTTACTCGGGAGGAATTAGAGTTTCCCTCCACTTT.

The chain couples TRBV7-9 to TRBJ2-5; 7 bases agree with TRBD1. J lost 4 bases, V lost 5 bases, and 7 bases had no gene match. CDR3 size: 14 residues. CDR1 and CDR2 (germline): SEHNR, FQNEAQ (reference sequence). CDR3 sequence reads: CASSLSRQGETQYF. DNA for the CDR3: TGTGCCAGCAGCCTCAGTAGACAGGGAGAGACCCAGTACTTC.

V gene TRBV11-3 combines with J gene TRBJ2-2; perhaps TRBD2 as D (5 bases). The CDR3 is made up of 16 amino acids. V was shortened by 1 base and J by 6 bases, with 15 bases between the two germline ends. Germline lookup yields CDR1 SGHNT and CDR2 YENEEA. The CDR3 loop reads CASSLVGLAGPGELFF. The DNA of the CDR3 is TGTGCCAGCAGCTTAGTCGGGCTAGCTGGCCCCGGGGAGCTGTTTTTT.

This clonotype was detected many times. DNA for the CDR3: TGCAGTGCGAAACTAGCGGGGGGCCGCTACAATGAGCAGTTCTTC. Its translation is CSAKLAGGRYNEQFF. This chain uses TRBV20-1 with TRBJ2-1; the match to TRBD2 covers 12 bases. The CDR3 extends over 15 amino acids. Germline assignment: CDR1 DFQATT and CDR2 SNEGSKA (reference sequence). Trimming removed 6 bases from V and 3 bases from J; junction bases left unmatched: 6.

This clonotype has more than one count but fewer than ten. V gene TRBV28 combines with J gene TRBJ2-2; 9 nucleotides agree with TRBD1. The CDR3 spans 15 residues. The germline V gene encodes CDR1 MDHEN and CDR2 SYDVKM. Germline trimming cut 5 bases from V and 4 bases from J; bases unmatched to any gene: 5. The CDR3 DNA reads TGTGCCAGCAGTACACAGGGGGCCGGCACCGGGGAGCTGTTTTTT. This gives the protein CASSTQGAGTGELFF.

This clonotype occurred a few times. The rearrangement uses TRBV18 and TRBJ2-2; D is perhaps TRBD2 (6 bases). V lost 6 bases to trimming and J lost 5 bases, with 16 bases between them. The CDR3 has 15 amino acids. CDR1 and CDR2 from the germline V gene are KGHSH and LQKENI. Here the CDR3 reads CASSPTARGTGELFF. The DNA of the CDR3 is TGTGCCAGCTCTCCGACGGCTCGGGGGACCGGGGAGCTGTTTTTT.

V is TRBV30 and J is TRBJ2-1, with 9 bases that match TRBD2. The CDR3 is made up of 15 amino acids. Germline V gene sequence: CDR1 GTSNPN, CDR2 SVGIG (reference sequence). Trimming at V came to 0 bases and at J to 8 bases, leaving 8 bases not matched to a gene. The CDR3 is CAWSVGLAGIDEQFF. CDR3 sequence (DNA): TGTGCCTGGAGTGTGGGGCTAGCGGGAATTGATGAGCAGTTCTTC.

The chain joins TRBV5-1 to TRBJ2-5, with D tentatively TRBD2 (6 bases). V was clipped by 4 bases and J by 2 bases, with 12 bases between them. The CDR3 totals 14 residues. CDR1 is SGHRS and CDR2 is YFSETQ in the germline V gene. The CDR3 reads CASSNRDSQETQYF. In nucleotides, the CDR3 is TGCGCCAGCAGCAACCGGGACTCTCAAGAGACCCAGTACTTC.

The genes are TRBV15 and TRBJ2-1; D gene uncertain. The CDR3 is 14 residues long. CDR1 is LNHNV, CDR2 YYDKDF, per germline (reference sequence). The germline V and J ends were trimmed by 5 bases and 5 bases, with 13 bases remaining between them. The CDR3 DNA follows: TGTGCCACCAGCTGGACCCGACGGAACAATGAGCAGTTCTTC. It translates to CATSWTRRNNEQFF.

J is TRBJ2-5 and V is TRBV27; D perhaps matches TRBD2 (5 bases). The length of the CDR3 is 16 residues. Per germline, CDR1 MNHEY and CDR2 SMNVEV (reference sequence). The V end lost 4 bases, the J end lost 5 bases, and 20 bases lay between the germline ends. The CDR3 here is CASSSRRRGFRETQYF. Here the CDR3 DNA reads TGTGCCAGCAGTTCCCGGAGACGCGGGTTTCGGGAGACCCAGTACTTC.

This chain links TRBV7-2 with TRBJ2-1, with D hard to call. The germline V gene has CDR1 SGHTA and CDR2 FQGNSA. CDR3 length: 16 residues. V gave up 1 base and J gave up 0 bases, with 10 bases separating them. This CDR3 is CASSLDPWSSYNEQFF. The DNA of the CDR3 is TGTGCCAGCAGCTTAGACCCTTGGAGCTCCTACAATGAGCAGTTCTTC.

The rearrangement joins TRBV7-6 to TRBJ2-3; no firm D call. Germline V gene lookup returns CDR1 SGHVS and CDR2 FNYEAQ. This CDR3 has 14 residues. V was clipped by 5 bases and J by 3 bases, with 12 bases between them. The CDR3 sequence is CASSPRFSTDTQYF. CDR3 DNA sequence: TGTGCCAGCAGCCCCCGGTTCTCGACAGATACGCAGTATTTT.

This chain uses TRBV30 with TRBJ2-3; the D gene is possibly TRBD2 (5 bases). The germline V gene has CDR1 GTSNPN and CDR2 SVGIG (reference sequence). The CDR3 loop spans 11 amino acids. The V gene lost 5 bases and the J gene lost 7 bases, with 10 bases spanning the gap. DNA for the CDR3: TGTGCCTGGGCCGAGCGGAATACGCAGTATTTT. Residues: CAWAERNTQYF.

This clonotype was recorded a few times. The rearrangement uses TRBV4-3 and TRBJ2-5, with D tentatively TRBD1 (6 bases). The CDR3 totals 14 residues. Looked up from germline, CDR1 is LGHNA and CDR2 is YSLEER. V lost 1 base and J 5 bases, leaving 11 bases between the germline ends. CDR3 loop: CASSQGTDRETQYF. Written as DNA, the CDR3 is TGCGCCAGCAGCCAAGGGACAGACAGGGAGACCCAGTACTTC.

CDR3 amino acids: CASSYVSSGQETQYF. The CDR3 bases are TGTGCCAGCAGTTACGTTTCTAGCGGCCAAGAGACCCAGTACTTC. The chain uses TRBV6-5 and TRBJ2-5; 7 bases line up with TRBD2. The CDR3 is made up of 15 amino acids. Germline loops: CDR1 MNHEY, CDR2 SVGAGI. V dropped 2 bases and J dropped 1; count of bases not matched to a gene: 4.

This clonotype has only a few counts. The genes are TRBV7-8 and TRBJ2-1; 10 bases line up with TRBD2. The CDR3 loop spans 16 amino acids. From germline, CDR1 is SGHVS and CDR2 FQNEAQ. J was trimmed by 3 bases and V by 3 bases; bases with no gene match: 5. CDR3 in amino acids: CASSFLRTSGYNEQFF. The CDR3 DNA follows: TGTGCCAGCAGCTTTCTCCGGACTAGCGGCTACAATGAGCAGTTCTTC.

Here the CDR3 DNA reads TGTGCCAGCAGCGGAGGAACCTCAAATGAAAAACTGTTTTTT. This sequence encodes CASSGGTSNEKLFF. The chain is built from TRBV11-2 and TRBJ1-4; no definite D call. The CDR3 is 14 residues long. Looked up from germline, CDR1 is SGHAT and CDR2 is FQNNGV. Trimming cost V 5 bases and J 5 bases, with 12 bases left between them.